This T cell receptor beta chain was captured by sequencing in a study of identical twins (dated by TCRdb to 2015 to 2016). Study-level background: To test whether fetal clonotypes persist, this study deep-sequenced TCR alpha and beta repertoires from monozygotic twins, from unrelated adults of various ages, and from cord blood. Replicate twin experiments were performed at different times using different library preparation protocols to rule out contamination.

Libraries were built with 5' RACE. Sequencing was performed on an Illumina HiSeq 2000. Template switching added a universal primer binding site, and the final cDNA carried a unique molecular identifier that allowed TCR cDNA molecules to be counted accurately. Specific primers in the conserved constant-segment region were used to synthesize first-strand cDNA for TCR alpha and beta chains. To control for contamination, every cDNA library was double barcoded, receiving both a SMART-Mk sample barcode and Illumina barcodes. TruSeq adapter sequences along with Illumina sample barcodes were introduced in two successive PCR steps. The Illumina HiSeq platform was used with custom primers to sequence TCR alpha and beta cDNA libraries. Processing in the source paper ran as follows. Unique molecular identifiers were extracted from raw reads with MiGEC, and CDR3 positions were determined with MiXCR. For each individual, recombination models were inferred using an EM algorithm with the repgenHMM and IGoR tools. The tcR package in R was used for shared clonotype analysis, with sharing normalized by the product of cloneset sizes. To study raw recombination free of thymic and clonal selection effects, out-of-frame nonproductive sequences were analyzed. The public reads were quality trimmed at Q25 with fastp and then assembled into clones with MiXCR by TCRdb, keeping productive beta chains. Under each unique CDR3 protein, matching rows form one entry showing the most common genes and DNA. The V and J calls and clone size come from TCRdb's table, not from the authors' own analysis. The sample contains hundreds of thousands of distinct CDR3 sequences, 8.6% of them found a single time. The ten largest make up more than 0.75% of the sample.

V drops 4 bases and J drops 12 bases, leaving 25 bases in between. The CDR3 sequence holds 16 residues, the cysteine and phenylalanine included. The kept DNA is CDR3 alone, 48 bases in frame from the first base. This clonotype came up many times. This clone's antigen is unknown. It has no much larger one-base neighbor in the sample; base qualities were not kept. Study-level results and caveats: Excess twin sharing in beta out-of-frame sequences was weaker because fewer shared sequences lowered the signal-to-noise ratio. Recombination models systematically underestimated out-of-frame TCR alpha sharing in monozygotic twins but agreed with sharing between unrelated individuals. Fewer insertions were carried by abundant cord blood beta clonotypes, a similar but weaker trend appeared in young adult naive repertoires, and no such trend appeared in memory repertoires. Because the same donors could not be followed over many years, conclusions were based on cross-sectional statistical analysis. Compared with coincidental sharing between unrelated individuals, an excess of low generation-probability sequences was observed among out-of-frame TCR alpha sequences shared between twins. Invariant T cells such as MAIT and iNKT could partly confound zero-insertion analyses, though diverse VJ usage argued against this for most clonotypes.

Every donor was a healthy Caucasian. Three pairs of female monozygotic twins, all aged about 18 to 29 years, made up the twin cohort. The RNA used for TCR libraries was isolated from peripheral blood mononuclear cells. These records were also assigned to another study, of yellow fever vaccine responses in identical twins. As the second paper documents: According to the authors, in identical twins the way T cells responded to vaccination appeared partly convergent and partly personalized. In identical twins, the study followed T cell clones that responded to the vaccine with precision.

The TCR was taken from a woman under 30 in good health. The sequencing input was PBMCs. This sequence uses TRBV12-3 or TRBV12-4 and TRBJ2-1, with a weak D call of TRBD2 (5 bases match). The CDR3 sequence is CASSSRGPSPGLAQFF. In nucleotide form, the sequence is TGTGCCAGCAGTTCTCGCGGGCCATCACCCGGTTTGGCGCAGTTCTTC.